Shown below are 23 T cell receptor beta chains from a single sample sequenced in a study of human T cells and chemical hapten exposure. Described time point: patch test 1, 2 weeks after DPC sensitization. Treatment meaning: therapeutic diphenylcyclopropenone sensitization with weekly scalp DPC. Each CDR3 protein gets one entry after TCRdb re-called the RACE reads with MiXCR. The table shows about 360,000 distinct CDR3 sequences, with roughly 5% occurring only once. This sample comprised whole blood, obtained in connection with sensitization to the hapten diphenylcyclopropenone (DPC). These receptors were collected from a woman aged 45-59 years with alopecia areata. Some clones in this sample may be carry-over from other donors' samples.

As to this clonotype: The junction differs from germline at one of its ends, possibly a read error. The CDR3 sequence is CSARGLAGGNEQFF. DNA of the CDR3: TGCAGTGCGAGAGGACTAGCGGGAGGGAATGAGCAGTTCTTC. The V call is TRBV20-1, the J call TRBJ2-1; TRBD2 matches at 15 bases. The CDR3 has 14 amino acids. Germline V gene data show CDR1 as DFQATT and CDR2 as SNEGSKA (reference sequence).

This clonotype has just a few counts. The chain is built from TRBV11-2 and TRBJ2-2; a possible D gene is TRBD2 (6 bases). Trimming removed 6 bases at V and 6 bases at J, with 17 bases between. The CDR3 consists of 15 residues. CDR1 SGHAT and CDR2 FQNNGV come from the germline V gene. The CDR3 bases are TGTGCCAGCAGATCAGGAGGGGTTTTAGCCGGGGAGCTGTTTTTT. This sequence encodes CASRSGGVLAGELFF.

This clonotype has ten or more counts. The chain uses TRBV13 and TRBJ1-1, with D perhaps TRBD1 (6 bases). The CDR3 is 16 amino acids. Per germline, CDR1 PRHDT and CDR2 FYEKMQ (reference sequence). Trimming removed 6 bases from V and 0 bases from J, with 17 bases in between. The CDR3 here is CASSSAGALVNTEAFF. CDR3 DNA: TGTGCCAGCAGTTCAGCGGGGGCGCTCGTGAACACTGAAGCTTTCTTT.

This clonotype was seen at least ten times. V is TRBV6-1 and J is TRBJ2-2; D not certain. This CDR3 comprises 16 residues. Looked up from germline, CDR1 is MNHNS and CDR2 is SASEGT. V lost 3 bases and J 5 bases, leaving 16 bases between the germline ends. The CDR3 loop is CASSDPTVEYTGELFF. The CDR3 DNA reads as TGTGCCAGCAGTGACCCGACTGTGGAATATACCGGGGAGCTGTTTTTT.

The chain carries TRBV29-1 and TRBJ2-1; TRBD2 matches at 8 bases. Germline CDR1 reads SQVTM; CDR2 reads ANQGSEA. V lost 4 bases, J lost 2 bases, and 1 base stayed unmatched. This CDR3 has 13 residues. CDR3 sequence: CSVVAGTYNEQFF. Written as DNA, the CDR3 is TGCAGCGTTGTAGCGGGAACCTACAATGAGCAGTTCTTC.

Remarks on this clonotype: A much larger clone differs from this one at a single base, so this may be a read error. The genes are TRBV6-5 and TRBJ2-3, with D tentatively TRBD1 (6 bases). Germline lookup yields CDR1 MNHEY and CDR2 SVGAGI. The CDR3 consists of 12 residues. V gave up 5 bases and J gave up 5 bases, with 8 bases separating them. The CDR3 spells CASSTGRDTQYF. The DNA for the CDR3 is TGTGCCAGCAGTACAGGGAGAGATACGCAGTATTTT.

This clonotype was seen at least ten times. The V and J genes are TRBV20-1 and TRBJ1-1; D remains unclear. Germline lookup yields CDR1 DFQATT and CDR2 SNEGSKA (reference sequence). V lost 3 bases and J lost 6, with 17 bases in between. The CDR3 length is 14 residues. CDR3 loop: CSAREFKRLAEAFF. DNA of the CDR3: TGCAGTGCTAGGGAGTTTAAACGGCTCGCTGAAGCTTTCTTT.

This clonotype turned up a few times. V usage is TRBV5-8 and J usage is TRBJ1-5; D gene uncertain. This CDR3 is 15 amino acids long. V was pared by 2 bases and J by 3 bases, with 12 bases between. Germline V gene lookup returns CDR1 SGHTS and CDR2 YDEGEE. The CDR3 DNA reads TGTGCCAGCAGCTTCTTCTACGAACTCAATCAGCCCCAGCATTTT. This sequence encodes CASSFFYELNQPQHF.

In its sample, this clonotype was seen a few times. This chain connects TRBV5-6 to TRBJ2-2, with D possibly being TRBD2 (6 bases). CDR1 is SGHDT and CDR2 is YYEEEE in the germline V gene. V was shortened by 4 bases and J by 3 bases, with 13 bases between the two germline ends. The CDR3 spans 15 residues. The CDR3 protein is CASSLGGLYTGELFF. Written as DNA, the CDR3 is TGTGCCAGCAGCCTTGGAGGGCTCTACACCGGGGAGCTGTTTTTT.

There are many counts of this clonotype. This chain uses TRBV6-6 with TRBJ2-3; 11 positions agree with TRBD2. Per the germline V gene, CDR1 is MNHNY and CDR2 is SVGAGI (reference sequence). CDR3 length: 16 residues. With V trimmed by 5 bases and J by 0 bases, 4 bases remained unmatched. Here the CDR3 DNA reads TGTGCCAGCAGTCAGACTAGCGGGACTAGCACAGATACGCAGTATTTT. It encodes CASSQTSGTSTDTQYF.

This clonotype was observed many times. J is TRBJ1-3 and V is TRBV18, with D unclear. This CDR3 has 15 amino acids. Per the germline V gene, CDR1 is KGHSH and CDR2 is LQKENI. V lost 0 bases, J lost 1 base, and 7 bases lay in between. In DNA, the CDR3 is TGTGCCAGCTCACCACCGATCAGATCTGGAAACACCATATATTTT. Amino acids: CASSPPIRSGNTIYF.

This clonotype was picked up many times. The chain joins TRBV27 to TRBJ2-6, with D perhaps matching TRBD2 (5 bases). The CDR3 runs 14 residues. CDR1 and CDR2 from the germline V gene are MNHEY and SMNVEV (reference sequence). The germline V and J ends were trimmed by 3 bases and 2 bases, with 5 bases remaining between them. The CDR3: CASSFGAGANVLTF. The CDR3 nucleotides read TGTGCCAGCAGTTTCGGGGCTGGGGCCAACGTCCTGACTTTC.

This clonotype came up a few times. The V and J genes are TRBV7-9 and TRBJ2-5, with D perhaps TRBD2 (6 bases). From germline, CDR1 is SEHNR and CDR2 FQNEAQ (reference sequence). The CDR3 has 9 amino acids. With 11 bases removed from V and 5 bases from J, the gap between germline ends came to 6 bases. The CDR3 DNA sequence: TGTGCCGGAGGGGAGACCCAGTACTTC. Protein: CAGGETQYF.

This clonotype showed up many times. The chain's CDR3 is CSARRTADTQYF. The CDR3 DNA follows: TGCAGTGCTAGACGGACTGCAGATACGCAGTATTTT. The J gene is TRBJ2-3, the V gene TRBV20-1, with a weak D call TRBD2 (5 bases). From germline, CDR1 is DFQATT and CDR2 SNEGSKA (reference sequence). Trimming removed 2 bases at V and 4 bases at J, with 7 bases between. There are 12 residues in the CDR3.

The rearrangement uses TRBV9 and TRBJ1-1, with 8 bases matching TRBD1. Trimming cost V 0 bases and J 6 bases; bases outside gene matches: 10. The germline CDR1 and CDR2 sequences are SGDLS and YYNGEE. The length of the CDR3 is 16 residues. The CDR3 loop reads CASSVAEGQGGSEAFF. In DNA, the CDR3 is TGTGCCAGCAGCGTAGCTGAAGGACAGGGTGGCTCTGAAGCTTTCTTT.

This clonotype was picked up a small number of times. DNA for the CDR3: TGTGCCAGCAGTTACCCACAGGGAGGCTACACCTTC. Protein sequence: CASSYPQGGYTF. The chain couples TRBV6-5 to TRBJ1-2; tentative D call: TRBD1 (6 bases). From germline, CDR1 is MNHEY and CDR2 SVGAGI. The CDR3 consists of 12 residues. V lost 2 bases, J lost 8 bases, and 9 bases lay in between.

This clonotype turned up a few times. The chain recombines TRBV5-1 with TRBJ2-3; 8 nucleotides agree with TRBD1. V lost 3 bases to trimming and J lost 11 bases; unmatched junction nucleotides: 8. Germline V CDR1 and CDR2: SGHRS, YFSETQ. The length of the CDR3 is 13 residues. DNA for the CDR3: TGCGCCAGCAGCTGGGGACAGGCGCGCGAGCAGTATTTT. Translation: CASSWGQAREQYF.

This clonotype has just a few counts. The chain links TRBV7-2 to TRBJ2-3; 13 bases map to TRBD2. V shed 6 bases, J shed 4 bases, and the junction held 10 bases outside the gene matches. Germline CDR1 is SGHTA and CDR2 is FQGNSA. This CDR3 has 17 amino acids. The CDR3 loop is CASSTPGLAGISDTQYF. In DNA form, the CDR3 reads TGTGCCAGCAGTACCCCGGGACTAGCGGGGATCTCAGATACGCAGTATTTT. The variable domain in full, completed from reference TRBV7-2 and TRBJ2-3, reads GAGVSQSPSNKVTEKGKDVELRCDPISGHTALYWYRQSLGQGLEFLIYFQGNSAPDKSGLPSDRFSAERTGGSVSTLTIQRTQQEDSAVYLCASSTPGLAGISDTQYFGPGTRLTVL.

This chain uses TRBV13 with TRBJ1-2, with 9 bases that match TRBD1. The CDR3 sequence is 15 residues long. The trim removed 0 bases at V and 4 bases at J, leaving 3 bases unmatched. Looked up from germline, CDR1 is PRHDT and CDR2 is FYEKMQ (reference sequence). The CDR3 nucleotides read TGTGCCAGCAGCTTAGGCGGGACAGGGCGCTATGGCTACACCTTC. Translated, it gives CASSLGGTGRYGYTF. The full variable domain, rest sourced from reference TRBV13 and TRBJ1-2, is AAGVIQSPRHLIKEKRETATLKCYPIPRHDTVYWYQQGPGQDPQFLISFYEKMQSDKGSIPDRFSAQQFSDYHSELNMSSLELGDSALYFCASSLGGTGRYGYTFGSGTRLTVV.

The rearrangement uses TRBV20-1 and TRBJ2-3, with D possibly matching TRBD1 (6 bases). The CDR3 loop spans 14 amino acids. Trimming stripped 5 bases from V and 5 bases from J, with 17 bases between. Germline CDR1 is DFQATT and CDR2 is SNEGSKA (reference sequence). The CDR3: CSAPDRSRGDTQYF. DNA of the CDR3: TGCAGTGCTCCCGACAGGAGTCGGGGAGATACGCAGTATTTT.

The chain uses TRBV3-1 and TRBJ2-2, with 11 bases fitting TRBD2. The CDR3 runs 18 residues. The V segment lost 4 bases and the J segment 3 bases; nucleotides outside the gene matches: 10. Per germline, CDR1 LGHDT and CDR2 YNNKEL (reference sequence). In nucleotides, the CDR3 is TGTGCCAGCAGCCCCGTAGAGACTAGCGGGATAGACACCGGGGAGCTGTTTTTT. As protein: CASSPVETSGIDTGELFF.

J is TRBJ2-7 and V is TRBV5-5, with 12 nucleotides matching TRBD2. Germline values: CDR1 SGHKS, CDR2 YYEKEE (reference sequence). J was trimmed by 0 bases and V by 5 bases; bases with no gene match: 6. This CDR3 comprises 16 residues. The CDR3 nucleotides are TGTGCCAGCAGACTCGGACTAGCGGGAACCTCCTACGAGCAGTACTTC. Encoded protein: CASRLGLAGTSYEQYF.

This clonotype was seen a handful of times. The rearrangement uses TRBV7-9 and TRBJ1-5, with D unresolved. V was pared by 4 bases and J by 3 bases, with 10 bases between. The germline V gene has CDR1 SEHNR and CDR2 FQNEAQ (reference sequence). The CDR3 runs to 14 residues. The CDR3 reads CASSSGLNNQPQHF. In nucleotides, the CDR3 is TGTGCCAGCAGCTCAGGACTGAACAATCAGCCCCAGCATTTT.